Listed here are 13 T cell receptor beta chains from one sample, sequenced in a study of OX40 agonist ivuxolimab in advanced cancers. Sequencing used immunoSEQ multiplex PCR; TCRdb keeps in-frame clones, though not all of them. Of roughly 80,000 clones in the sample, under 95% were seen once. The specimen was CD4+ or CD8+ T cells sorted from blood, collected in a trial of the OX40 agonist ivuxolimab. The receptors originated from an adult with an advanced solid tumor such as melanoma, head and neck, liver or kidney cancer.

The genes are TRBV7-2 and TRBJ2-1, with TRBD1 matching 9 bases. In germline, CDR1 is SGHTA, CDR2 FQGNSA. J lost 4 bases, V lost 4 bases, and 17 bases had no gene match. The CDR3 spans 19 residues. The CDR3 bases are TGTGCCAGCAGCTGGCCCCGGGACAGGGAGAAAGGGGCATACAATGAGCAGTTCTTC. As protein: CASSWPRDREKGAYNEQFF. Together with reference TRBV7-2 and TRBJ2-1, the CDR3 gives the full variable domain: GAGVSQSPSNKVTEKGKDVELRCDPISGHTALYWYRQSLGQGLEFLIYFQGNSAPDKSGLPSDRFSAERTGGSVSTLTIQRTQQEDSAVYLCASSWPRDREKGAYNEQFFGPGTRLTVL.

V and J are TRBV5-4 and TRBJ1-1, with D tentatively TRBD1 (5 bases). V shed 4 bases and J shed 1 base, with 14 bases lying between them. The germline V gene has CDR1 SGHNT and CDR2 YYREEE (reference sequence). The CDR3 runs 15 residues. The CDR3 sequence is CASSLLGEANTEAFF. The CDR3 region has the DNA TGTGCCAGCAGCCTGCTGGGGGAAGCGAACACTGAAGCTTTCTTT.

J is TRBJ2-1 and V is TRBV7-9, with TRBD2 identical over 7 bases. This CDR3 has 16 amino acids. V shed 4 bases and J 3 bases; nucleotides not matched to a gene: 9. The germline V gene encodes CDR1 SEHNR and CDR2 FQNEAQ (reference sequence). CDR3 sequence reads: CASSSDRTRDYNEQFF. For the CDR3, the DNA is TGTGCCAGCAGCTCAGATAGGACTAGGGACTACAATGAGCAGTTCTTC.

The V call is TRBV10-2, the J call TRBJ2-5; perhaps TRBD2 as D (5 bases). Germline CDR1 WSHSY, CDR2 SAAADI. Between the trimmed V and J ends, which lost 4 bases and 2 bases, there was a span of 8 bases. CDR3 length equals 13 residues. CDR3 in amino acids: CASSVASQETQYF. DNA of the CDR3: TGCGCCAGCAGTGTAGCGTCACAAGAGACCCAGTACTTC.

V usage is TRBV6-5 and J usage is TRBJ1-2; D possibly corresponds to TRBD1 (5 bases). Trimming left V 1 base short and J 8 bases short, with 14 bases between. Germline V gene sequence: CDR1 MNHEY, CDR2 SVGAGI. The CDR3 length is 14 residues. The CDR3 nucleotides are TGTGCCAGCAGTTACTTCCCCGGGGGGTCGGGCTACACCTTC. Protein sequence: CASSYFPGGSGYTF.

The chain has TRBV6-5 and TRBJ2-7, with D unclear. V dropped 8 bases and J dropped 4 bases, with 9 bases sitting between them. This CDR3 is built from 11 residues. Germline CDR1 reads MNHEY; CDR2 reads SVGAGI. The CDR3 spells CASGRAYEQYF. The CDR3 coding sequence is TGTGCCAGCGGCCGGGCGTACGAGCAGTACTTC.

This sequence joins TRBV6-5 and TRBJ1-3, with D uncertain. V lost 8 bases and J lost 0, with 11 bases in between. Germline V CDR1 and CDR2: MNHEY, SVGAGI. The CDR3 is 14 residues long. CDR3 in amino acids: CASLGGVSGNTIYF. CDR3 in DNA: TGTGCCAGCCTCGGCGGGGTCTCTGGAAACACCATATATTTT.

The CDR3 loop reads CASSPTGGKYEQYF. Written as DNA, the CDR3 is TGTGCCAGCAGTCCGACAGGGGGCAAGTACGAGCAGTACTTC. The rearrangement links TRBV27 to TRBJ2-7, with 10 bases aligning to TRBD1. The germline gives CDR1 MNHEY, CDR2 SMNVEV (reference sequence). CDR3 length: 14 amino acids. The V gene end was trimmed by 5 bases and the J gene end by 4 bases; junction bases not matched to a gene: 5.

This clone was seen a single time. This chain joins TRBV28 and TRBJ2-1; 12 nucleotides match TRBD2. CDR1 and CDR2 from the germline V gene are MDHEN and SYDVKM. V lost 10 bases and J lost 2; bases outside the gene matches: 12. The CDR3 is 17 amino acids. The CDR3 DNA reads as TGTGCCATCTCGGGACTAGCGGGCGCGGAGGCCTACAATGAGCAGTTCTTC. As protein: CAISGLAGAEAYNEQFF.

About this clone: A much bigger clone sits one base away, suggesting this may be a read error. This specimen includes other DNA sequences encoding the same CDR3. V gene TRBV10-3 combines with J gene TRBJ2-1; the D gene is possibly TRBD2 (5 bases). Germline V lookup: CDR1 ENHRY, CDR2 SYGVKD. CDR3 length: 12 residues. CDR3 bases: TGTGCTATCAGCGGCTCCTACAATGAGCAGTTCTTC. Translation gives CAISGSYNEQFF.

The chain uses TRBV5-6 and TRBJ1-1; D unresolved. V was clipped by 4 bases and J by 5 bases, with 12 bases between them. The germline CDR1 and CDR2 sequences are SGHDT and YYEEEE. The CDR3 totals 13 residues. The CDR3 protein is CASSPGSGTEAFF. The CDR3 DNA reads TGTGCCAGCAGCCCCGGATCGGGGACTGAAGCTTTCTTT.

The V and J genes are TRBV4-3 and TRBJ2-7; D uncertain. The CDR3 runs to 13 residues. Germline V lookup: CDR1 LGHNA, CDR2 YSLEER. Trimming left V 0 bases short and J 3 bases short, with 6 bases between. The CDR3 DNA reads as TGCGCCAGCAGCCAAGATCTGAACTACGAGCAGTACTTC. This gives the protein CASSQDLNYEQYF.

This chain links TRBV6-6 with TRBJ1-2; D ambiguous. In germline, CDR1 is MNHNY, CDR2 SVGAGI (reference sequence). Trimming left V 2 bases short and J 0 bases short, with 13 bases between. The CDR3 has 16 residues. CDR3 loop: CASSYGFAGSNYGYTF. The CDR3 DNA reads as TGTGCCAGCAGTTACGGGTTTGCAGGCTCTAACTATGGCTACACCTTC.